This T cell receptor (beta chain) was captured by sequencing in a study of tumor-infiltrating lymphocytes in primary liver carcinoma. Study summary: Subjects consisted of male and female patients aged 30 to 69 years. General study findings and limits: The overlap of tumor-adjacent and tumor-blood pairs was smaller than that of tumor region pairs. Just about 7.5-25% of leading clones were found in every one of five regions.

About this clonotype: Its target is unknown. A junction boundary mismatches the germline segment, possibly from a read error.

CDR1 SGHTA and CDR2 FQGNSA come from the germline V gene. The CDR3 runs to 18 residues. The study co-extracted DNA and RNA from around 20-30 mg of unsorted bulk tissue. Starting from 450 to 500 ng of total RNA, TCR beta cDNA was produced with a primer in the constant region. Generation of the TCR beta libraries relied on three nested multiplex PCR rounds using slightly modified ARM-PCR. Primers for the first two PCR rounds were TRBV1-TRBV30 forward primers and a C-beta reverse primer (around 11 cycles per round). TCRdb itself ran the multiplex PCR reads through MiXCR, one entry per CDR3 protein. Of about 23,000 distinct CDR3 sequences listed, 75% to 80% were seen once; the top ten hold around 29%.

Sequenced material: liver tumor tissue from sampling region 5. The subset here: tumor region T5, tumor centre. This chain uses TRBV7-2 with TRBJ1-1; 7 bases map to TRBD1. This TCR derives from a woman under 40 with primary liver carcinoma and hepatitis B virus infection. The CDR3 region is CASGPRLRGLSMNTKAFF. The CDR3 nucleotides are TGTGCCAGCGGCCCTCGACTGAGGGGGCTGAGCATGAACACTAAAGCTTTCTTT.